The TCR beta chain described here comes from a study of radiotherapy plus CTLA-4 blockade in lung cancer. The study's findings and limits: Strongest reported response predictors: early blood clone changes and post-radiation interferon-beta.

Comment on this clone: What it recognizes is unknown.

Method: immunoSEQ multiplex PCR; TCRdb's copy keeps in-frame clones and lacks some. The sample yields fewer than 50,000 clones, over 55% seen once. The receptor was derived from a human donor with non-small cell lung cancer who had a partial response to radiotherapy plus ipilimumab. This specimen was peripheral blood, taken from a patient treated with radiotherapy plus ipilimumab.

The CDR3 coding sequence is TGTGCCAGCAGACTAGGTCGCGGACTAGCGGGGGGCGTCTCCTACGAGCAGTACTTC. Its protein is CASRLGRGLAGGVSYEQYF. This chain connects TRBV2 to TRBJ2-7; TRBD2 aligns across 14 bases. Germline V CDR1 and CDR2: SNHLY, FYNNEI. V gave up 6 bases and J gave up 0 bases; unmatched junction bases: 13. The CDR3 runs to 19 residues.